This T cell receptor (beta chain) was captured in a study of shared clonotypes between healthy human individuals. Study results and caveats: The rarefaction results pointed to incomplete sorted-subset sequencing despite large depth. Memory subsets had estimated richness that was generally smaller than that of naive subsets. What limited the represented genetic and exposure-history diversity was the small number of donors.

Here immunoSEQ multiplex PCR was the method, and the copy in TCRdb shows in-frame clones only, minus some. Here the sample spans more than 2 million clones, 85% to 95% being singletons. In the case of this clone: The antigen is not known. Different DNA sequences within this sample yield the same CDR3.

Sequencing used naive CD4+ T cells sorted from blood. Subset noted: CD45RA+ positively selected. The TCR sequence derives from a young man in good health.

CDR3: CASSPDRNYGYTF. CDR3 DNA sequence: TGCGCCAGCAGCCCTGACAGGAATTATGGCTACACCTTC. The rearrangement links TRBV5-1 to TRBJ1-2; a possible D gene is TRBD1 (6 bases). V was pared by 4 bases and J by 5 bases, with 12 bases between. This CDR3 has 13 amino acids. CDR1 and CDR2 from the germline V gene are SGHRS and YFSETQ.